A single sample gave rise to the 28 T cell receptor beta chains below, sequenced in a study of response to subunit inactivated influenza vaccine. TCRdb redid the calling of the RT-PCR reads with MiXCR, one entry per CDR3 protein. The table records some 200,000 distinct CDR3 sequences, approximately 12% of them present only once. The data also belong to a second study, concerning T cells expressing NK-cell markers. According to that study: A 5'RACE template switching approach incorporating UMIs was used to make TCR beta cDNA.

The sample in question was CD8+ T cells sorted from PBMCs, obtained 12 days after vaccination. These receptors all come from a man aged 50 to 59 who received an inactivated influenza vaccine.

J is TRBJ2-1 and V is TRBV2; 10 bases map to TRBD2. J was trimmed by 3 bases and V by 7 bases; bases with no gene match: 6. The length of the CDR3 is 15 residues. Germline CDR1 reads SNHLY; CDR2 reads FYNNEI. Here the CDR3 reads CASMLASGSYNEQFF. CDR3 in DNA: TGTGCCAGCATGCTGGCTAGCGGGAGCTACAATGAGCAGTTCTTC.

The chain has TRBV24-1 and TRBJ2-6; 7 nucleotides line up with TRBD1. With V trimmed by 9 bases and J by 1 base, 17 bases remained unmatched. The CDR3 extends over 19 amino acids. From germline, CDR1 is KGHDR and CDR2 SFDVKD. The CDR3 DNA sequence: TGTGCCACCCTCACATATAAACGGGACAGCAGTTCTGGGGCCAACGTCCTGACTTTC. Residues: CATLTYKRDSSSGANVLTF.

This clonotype has ten or more counts. V and J are TRBV29-1 and TRBJ2-7; 14 bases agree with TRBD2. Germline CDR1 is SQVTM and CDR2 is ANQGSEA. The CDR3 totals 14 residues. The V segment lost 4 bases and the J segment 3 bases; nucleotides outside the gene matches: 2. The chain's CDR3 is CSVGGLAGGYEQYF. The CDR3 bases are TGCAGCGTTGGCGGACTAGCGGGGGGCTACGAGCAGTACTTC.

In its sample, this clonotype was seen many times. The genes are TRBV7-9 and TRBJ2-1; D may be TRBD1 (5 bases). Trimming removed 2 bases from V and 4 bases from J, with 6 bases in between. This CDR3 contains 13 residues. The germline V gene has CDR1 SEHNR and CDR2 FQNEAQ (reference sequence). The CDR3: CASSLTGYNEQFF. CDR3 nucleotide sequence: TGTGCCAGCAGCTTAACAGGTTACAATGAGCAGTTCTTC.

This clonotype was seen a handful of times. This chain connects TRBV12-3 or TRBV12-4 to TRBJ2-5, with 11 bases aligning to TRBD2. The CDR3 loop spans 15 amino acids. V lost 7 bases, J lost 2 bases, and 6 bases stayed unmatched. The CDR3 protein is CASKPSGGSQETQYF. The CDR3 DNA sequence: TGTGCCAGCAAGCCTAGCGGGGGGTCACAAGAGACCCAGTACTTC.

This clonotype was observed a few times. This chain connects TRBV20-1 to TRBJ2-3, with D possibly being TRBD1 (6 bases). The germline gives CDR1 DFQATT, CDR2 SNEGSKA (reference sequence). The V and J ends lost 3 bases and 0 bases respectively, with 19 bases between them. The CDR3 covers 17 residues. The CDR3: CSASRGTFSFSTDTQYF. CDR3 DNA: TGCAGTGCTAGTAGGGGGACCTTCTCCTTTAGCACAGATACGCAGTATTTT.

This clonotype was seen a handful of times. The chain is built from TRBV4-1 and TRBJ2-2; the D gene is possibly TRBD2 (6 bases). Trimming removed 4 bases at V and 2 bases at J, with 11 bases between. From germline, CDR1 is MGHRA and CDR2 YSYEKL. The CDR3 has 15 amino acids. As DNA, the CDR3 is TGCGCCAGCAGCCCGAGGGACTTTAACACCGGGGAGCTGTTTTTT. Amino acid sequence: CASSPRDFNTGELFF.

The gene calls are TRBV7-2 and TRBJ2-3; possibly TRBD1 for D (6 bases). The germline V gene has CDR1 SGHTA and CDR2 FQGNSA. Trimming pared 5 bases from V and 2 bases from J, leaving 11 bases between. This CDR3 has 14 amino acids. CDR3 sequence reads: CASSNRENTDTQYF. CDR3 in DNA: TGTGCCAGCAGCAACAGGGAGAACACAGATACGCAGTATTTT.

The V call is TRBV4-1, the J call TRBJ1-2, with TRBD1 as a possible D gene (5 bases). V was trimmed by 1 base and J by 6 bases, leaving 9 bases between them. The CDR3 length is 13 residues. The germline CDR1 and CDR2 sequences are MGHRA and YSYEKL. The CDR3 DNA sequence: TGCGCCAGCAGCCAAGTTCAAGGGGATGGCTACACCTTC. It is translated as CASSQVQGDGYTF.

In its sample, this clonotype was seen many times. This chain links TRBV28 with TRBJ2-2; either TRBD1 or TRBD2 may fit D (6 bases each). CDR1 and CDR2 (germline): MDHEN, SYDVKM. The CDR3 has 16 amino acids. V gave up 2 bases and J gave up 4 bases, with 14 bases separating them. Here the CDR3 reads CASSLPGAASTGELFF. The CDR3 DNA follows: TGTGCCAGCAGTTTACCGGGGGCAGCTTCCACCGGGGAGCTGTTTTTT.

The chain is built from TRBV2 and TRBJ2-7; D may be TRBD2 (5 bases). V shed 2 bases and J shed 5 bases, with 13 bases lying between them. CDR1 is SNHLY and CDR2 is FYNNEI in the germline V gene. This CDR3 contains 14 residues. CDR3 protein: CASSERAGLNEQYF. CDR3 DNA sequence: TGTGCCAGCAGTGAACGGGCGGGCCTCAACGAGCAGTACTTC. Based on the CDR3 plus reference TRBV2 and TRBJ2-7, the full variable domain is EPEVTQTPSHQVTQMGQEVILRCVPISNHLYFYWYRQILGQKVEFLVSFYNNEISEKSEIFDDQFSVERPDGSNFTLKIRSTKLEDSAMYFCASSERAGLNEQYFGPGTRLTVT.

This clonotype was seen only a few times. This sequence joins TRBV2 and TRBJ2-2, with TRBD1 matching over 8 bases. Looked up from germline, CDR1 is SNHLY and CDR2 is FYNNEI. The V segment lost 3 bases and the J segment 5 bases; nucleotides outside the gene matches: 8. The CDR3 is 16 residues long. CDR3 coding DNA: TGTGCCAGCAGTGAGTTTCGGACAGGGTATACCGGGGAGCTGTTTTTT. Its protein is CASSEFRTGYTGELFF.

The sample holds one count of this clonotype. This chain uses TRBV5-5 with TRBJ2-7, with unresolved D. The CDR3 runs 16 residues. Trimming removed 4 bases from V and 0 bases from J, with 17 bases in between. The germline CDR1 and CDR2 sequences are SGHKS and YYEKEE (reference sequence). The CDR3 protein is CASSHEALSLSYEQYF. In DNA form, the CDR3 reads TGTGCCAGCAGCCATGAGGCCCTGTCGCTCTCCTACGAGCAGTACTTC.

The table lists this clonotype with many counts. The J gene is TRBJ1-2, the V gene TRBV10-3; TRBD1 matches at 9 bases. V was pared by 3 bases and J by 8 bases, with 7 bases of the junction left unmatched. Germline-derived CDR1 and CDR2 are ENHRY and SYGVKD. The CDR3 runs 14 residues. Here the CDR3 DNA reads TGTGCCATCAGTGAAACCGGGACAGGGATCGGCTACACCTTC. Amino acids: CAISETGTGIGYTF.

The V gene is TRBV4-1, the J gene TRBJ2-3, with D hard to call. With 4 bases removed from V and 3 bases from J, the gap between germline ends came to 11 bases. Looked up from germline, CDR1 is MGHRA and CDR2 is YSYEKL. The CDR3 sequence is 14 residues long. CDR3 DNA: TGCGCCAGCAGCCCGAGTTTAGGGACAGATACGCAGTATTTT. Protein: CASSPSLGTDTQYF.

This clonotype was counted only a few times. The chain carries TRBV28 and TRBJ2-7; 8 positions match TRBD2. Germline lookup yields CDR1 MDHEN and CDR2 SYDVKM. The V and J ends lost 4 bases and 0 bases, in that order; junction bases with no gene match: 8. The length of the CDR3 is 16 residues. The CDR3 DNA sequence: TGTGCCAGCAGTTCGACGGGACTAGGATTCTCCTACGAGCAGTACTTC. Residues: CASSSTGLGFSYEQYF.

The sample holds a few counts of this clonotype. The J gene is TRBJ2-2, the V gene TRBV10-3; TRBD1 matches 10 bases. This CDR3 is 16 amino acids long. V gave up 3 bases and J gave up 2 bases; unmatched junction bases: 3. Germline CDR1 reads ENHRY; CDR2 reads SYGVKD. The CDR3 DNA is TGTGCCATCAGTGACCGGGACAGGGGTAACACCGGGGAGCTGTTTTTT. Protein product: CAISDRDRGNTGELFF.

The chain links TRBV6-4 to TRBJ2-2, with TRBD2 matching 12 bases. The germline V gene has CDR1 MRHNA and CDR2 SNTAGT. The CDR3 is 18 residues long. Losses at the gene ends were 6 bases for V and 0 bases for J; bases not matched to a gene: 8. The CDR3: CASSPGLAGHSNTGELFF. CDR3 coding DNA: TGTGCCAGCAGCCCGGGACTAGCGGGTCATTCGAACACCGGGGAGCTGTTTTTT.

The rearrangement uses TRBV4-3 and TRBJ2-1; D uncertain. CDR1 LGHNA and CDR2 YSLEER come from the germline V gene. This CDR3 region has 15 residues. V lost 0 bases and J 3 bases, leaving 9 bases between the germline ends. The CDR3 DNA follows: TGCGCCAGCAGCCAAGATGAGGCAGTCTACAATGAGCAGTTCTTC. The encoded protein is CASSQDEAVYNEQFF.

This clonotype was seen a few times. The rearrangement joins TRBV10-3 to TRBJ2-1; D is undetermined. The CDR3 has 15 residues. The V end lost 8 bases, the J end lost 0 bases, and 14 bases lay between the germline ends. The germline V gene encodes CDR1 ENHRY and CDR2 SYGVKD. The CDR3 reads CAISHFLISYNEQFF. As DNA, the CDR3 is TGTGCCATCTCCCACTTTTTAATCTCCTACAATGAGCAGTTCTTC.

V is TRBV5-1 and J is TRBJ2-1; TRBD2 might be the D (5 bases). The CDR3 is 8 residues long. Per germline, CDR1 SGHRS and CDR2 YFSETQ. The CDR3 protein is CGGNEQFF. The CDR3 coding sequence is TGCGGAGGGAATGAGCAGTTCTTC.

This clonotype has a count of ten or more. This chain uses TRBV4-1 with TRBJ1-5; D remains ambiguous. Trimming took off 3 bases at V and 9 bases at J, with 12 bases between the two ends. Germline values: CDR1 MGHRA, CDR2 YSYEKL. The CDR3 contains 13 residues. CDR3 sequence reads: CASSHSGVRPQHF. DNA of the CDR3: TGCGCCAGCAGCCATTCAGGTGTTAGGCCCCAGCATTTT.

The chain joins TRBV5-1 to TRBJ2-1; 12 bases map to TRBD2. The CDR3 is made up of 20 amino acids. Germline-derived CDR1 and CDR2 are SGHRS and YFSETQ. J gave up 8 bases and V 4 bases, and 22 bases lay outside the gene matches. The CDR3, as DNA: TGCGCCAGCAGCCCGATAAGCGGACTAGCGGGACGATCCGGTATCGATGAGCAGTTCTTC. Translated, it gives CASSPISGLAGRSGIDEQFF.

The rearrangement uses TRBV28 and TRBJ2-1, with D tentatively TRBD2 (6 bases). Trimming removed 3 bases at V and 2 bases at J, with 14 bases between. Germline values: CDR1 MDHEN, CDR2 SYDVKM. This CDR3 comprises 16 residues. The CDR3 nucleotides are TGTGCCAGCAGTTTTCCCCCTGGAGGGCCCTACAATGAGCAGTTCTTC. Protein product: CASSFPPGGPYNEQFF.

CDR3 residues: CSARDYTDTQYF. CDR3 coding DNA: TGCAGTGCTAGGGACTACACAGATACGCAGTATTTT. V usage is TRBV20-1 and J usage is TRBJ2-3, with D possibly being TRBD2 (6 bases). Trimming left V 3 bases short and J 2 bases short, with 6 bases between. In germline, CDR1 is DFQATT, CDR2 SNEGSKA (reference sequence). CDR3 size: 12 residues.

This clonotype was seen repeatedly, ten times or more. The genes are TRBV7-3 and TRBJ2-1; the D is unclear. Per the germline V gene, CDR1 is SGHTA and CDR2 is FQGTGA. The CDR3 consists of 13 residues. V lost 2 bases and J lost 10, with 12 bases in between. Here the CDR3 reads CASSLGSQGEQFF. CDR3 nucleotides: TGTGCCAGCAGCTTAGGAAGCCAAGGGGAGCAGTTCTTC.

The chain links TRBV10-3 to TRBJ2-7; no definite D call. CDR1 and CDR2 (germline): ENHRY, SYGVKD. The CDR3 length is 13 residues. V was shortened by 3 bases and J by 0 bases, with 6 bases between the two germline ends. The CDR3 DNA sequence: TGTGCCATCAGTGACAGGAGCTCCTACGAGCAGTACTTC. Translated, it gives CAISDRSSYEQYF.

In this sample, this clonotype turned up a few times. The J gene is TRBJ2-1, the V gene TRBV11-2; 9 bases agree with TRBD2. V shed 3 bases, J shed 12 bases, and the junction held 6 bases outside the gene matches. In germline, CDR1 is SGHAT, CDR2 FQNNGV. This CDR3 is 13 amino acids long. Written as DNA, the CDR3 is TGTGCCAGCAGCTTTGGCGGGAGGGCAGTGCAGTTCTTC. Its protein is CASSFGGRAVQFF.